This T cell receptor beta chain was sequenced in a study of cytomegalovirus exposure and HLA in healthy donors. Study results and caveats: CMV antigen specificity was confirmed in vitro for a few CMV-associated chains.

Using immunoSEQ multiplex PCR, the repertoire was profiled, and TCRdb retains in-frame clones only, with some absent. The data hold around 62,000 clones, with roughly 91% observed a single time. Germline assignment: CDR1 MDHEN and CDR2 SYDVKM. This CDR3 has 14 residues. Trimming shortened V by 3 bases and J by 4 bases, and 12 bases separated the two germline ends. This clone was counted between two and nine times. Its antigen is as yet unknown. This receptor was identified in a woman under 30 in good health and CMV-seronegative. Sequencing input: PBMCs. The chain is built from TRBV28 and TRBJ1-1; D gene ambiguous. The CDR3 sequence: CASSFRGAGTEAFF. CDR3 DNA sequence: TGTGCCAGCAGTTTCCGGGGAGCCGGCACTGAAGCTTTCTTT.